This T cell receptor beta chain was obtained from a study of identical twins. Overall study results and limits: Cord blood beta clonotypes that were abundant carried fewer insertions, and memory repertoires showed no such trend.

This clonotype has only a few counts. Its antigen is as yet unknown. TCRdb re-derived calls from the 5' RACE reads in MiXCR, one entry per CDR3 protein. The repertoire includes under 900,000 distinct CDR3 sequences, around a sixth of them detected once, and around 12% sits in the top ten. Germline trimming cut 5 bases from V and 10 bases from J; bases unmatched to any gene: 7. The CDR3 covers 15 residues. CDR1 MNHNS and CDR2 SASEGT come from the germline V gene. This sample was also put to use in a study of T cells expressing NK-cell markers. From that second work: For a handful of donors, the dominant NKG2C+ clonotypes made up roughly 1.0-7.5% of their CD8+ T cells.

The chain is built from TRBV6-1 and TRBJ2-1; 14 bases map to TRBD2. The sequence derives from a woman under 30 in good health. The specimen was PBMCs. The CDR3 sequence is CASSQLGLAGEEQFF. DNA of the CDR3: TGTGCCAGCAGTCAACTGGGACTAGCGGGAGAGGAGCAGTTCTTC.